Shown below are 22 T cell receptor beta chains from a single sample sequenced in a study of cytomegalovirus exposure and HLA in healthy donors. PCR employed 60 Vbeta and 13 Jbeta primers. Generated by immunoSEQ multiplex PCR, the TCRdb table keeps only in-frame clones and is missing some. The data show roughly 96,000 clones, about 70% seen once. The specimen was PBMCs. These receptors were collected from a female donor in good health and CMV-seropositive.

CDR3 in DNA: TGTGCCAGCAGTCCACTAGCGGGGGACAATGAGCAGTTCTTC. Protein sequence: CASSPLAGDNEQFF. This chain connects TRBV6-5 to TRBJ2-1; 11 positions agree with TRBD2. V gave up 5 bases and J gave up 5 bases; unmatched junction bases: 2. The CDR3 runs 14 residues. Germline-derived CDR1 and CDR2 are MNHEY and SVGAGI.

This clone was observed a few times. CDR3 sequence reads: CASTLAGYDMNTEAFF. The CDR3 DNA reads as TGTGCCAGCACCCTCGCAGGGTATGATATGAACACTGAAGCTTTCTTT. This chain links TRBV5-8 with TRBJ1-1; TRBD1 might be the D (5 bases). Germline V gene sequence: CDR1 SGHTS, CDR2 YDEGEE. CDR3 length: 16 residues. Deletions cut 6 bases from V and 0 bases from J, with 18 bases between.

This clone was detected once. The chain links TRBV6-5 to TRBJ1-2, with D unclear. Trimming shortened V by 0 bases and J by 12 bases, and 17 bases separated the two germline ends. The germline CDR1 and CDR2 sequences are MNHEY and SVGAGI. The CDR3 length is 14 residues. CDR3 region: CASSYSRGLGRDTF. CDR3 sequence (DNA): TGTGCCAGCAGTTACTCGAGAGGTTTGGGTCGCGACACCTTC.

The chain is built from TRBV5-1 and TRBJ2-1, with D tentatively TRBD1 (5 bases). The CDR3 runs 16 residues. Germline assignment: CDR1 SGHRS and CDR2 YFSETQ. V lost 0 bases to trimming and J lost 4 bases, with 14 bases between them. CDR3 in DNA: TGCGCCAGCAGCTTGGTCAGGGCAGGTTCTTACAATGAGCAGTTCTTC. This encodes CASSLVRAGSYNEQFF.

The CDR3 region has the DNA TGTGCCTGGAGACCAGGGGGAAATTCACCCCTCCACTTT. Protein: CAWRPGGNSPLHF. V and J are TRBV30 and TRBJ1-6; the match to TRBD1 covers 7 bases. This CDR3 has 13 amino acids. Germline assignment: CDR1 GTSNPN and CDR2 SVGIG (reference sequence). V trimming: 3 bases; J trimming: 7 bases; junction bases outside the gene matches: 3.

A single count supports this clone. J is TRBJ2-5 and V is TRBV9; 8 positions match TRBD2. Germline CDR1 reads SGDLS; CDR2 reads YYNGEE. V shed 4 bases, J shed 4 bases, and the junction held 12 bases outside the gene matches. The CDR3 runs 16 residues. CDR3: CASSFYGLASGETQYF. The CDR3 DNA reads as TGTGCCAGCAGCTTCTACGGACTAGCATCAGGAGAGACCCAGTACTTC.

The gene calls are TRBV7-8 and TRBJ1-5; 9 bases map to TRBD1. CDR3 length equals 18 residues. From germline, CDR1 is SGHVS and CDR2 FQNEAQ. V dropped 5 bases and J dropped 9; count of bases not matched to a gene: 20. This CDR3 is CASSPGLGTGPAMGPQHF. DNA of the CDR3: TGTGCCAGCAGCCCTGGGCTCGGGACAGGGCCCGCAATGGGGCCCCAGCATTTT.

In DNA, the CDR3 is TGCGCCAGCAGCTTATCAGGGCGGGGGACCCAGTACTTC. It encodes CASSLSGRGTQYF. This chain joins TRBV5-1 and TRBJ2-5, with a weak D call TRBD2 (6 bases). Germline V CDR1 and CDR2: SGHRS, YFSETQ. Trimming shortened V by 2 bases and J by 7 bases, and 12 bases separated the two germline ends. The CDR3 loop spans 13 amino acids.

This clone has a handful of counts. J is TRBJ1-5 and V is TRBV6-6; 7 bases match TRBD1. The CDR3 covers 16 residues. Germline V gives CDR1 MNHNY, CDR2 SVGAGI (reference sequence). Germline trimming cut 6 bases from V and 1 base from J; bases unmatched to any gene: 9. The CDR3, as DNA: TGTGCCAGCAGGGACAAATCGGGACAGAGCAATCAGCCCCAGCATTTT. It encodes CASRDKSGQSNQPQHF.

The chain carries TRBV7-2 and TRBJ1-6, with D perhaps matching TRBD1 (5 bases). The CDR3 has 15 amino acids. The V end was cut by 1 base, the J end by 7 bases, with 11 bases between. CDR1 is SGHTA, CDR2 FQGNSA, per germline. CDR3 nucleotides: TGTGCCAGCAGCTTAGTGGGGGGTGCGAATTCACCCCTCCACTTT. The encoded protein is CASSLVGGANSPLHF.

This chain links TRBV2 with TRBJ2-7; 10 bases map to TRBD1. The CDR3 loop spans 13 amino acids. V lost 8 bases and J lost 4; bases outside the gene matches: 5. Germline values: CDR1 SNHLY, CDR2 FYNNEI. CDR3 residues: CASGRQGAYEQYF. The CDR3 DNA reads TGTGCCAGCGGCCGACAGGGGGCTTACGAGCAGTACTTC.

This clone was seen a handful of times. The chain carries TRBV28 and TRBJ1-4, with 9 positions matching TRBD1. Per germline, CDR1 MDHEN and CDR2 SYDVKM. The ends lost 6 bases at V and 8 bases at J; junction bases unmatched: 7. This CDR3 contains 14 residues. CDR3 sequence reads: CASSLTGGVEKLFF. In DNA, the CDR3 is TGTGCCAGCAGCCTAACAGGGGGCGTGGAAAAACTGTTTTTT. The full variable domain, in which reference TRBV28 and TRBJ1-4 provide the parts outside the CDR3, is DVKVTQSSRYLVKRTGEKVFLECVQDMDHENMFWYRQDPGLGLRLIYFSYDVKMKEKGDIPEGYSVSREKKERFSLILESASTNQTSMYLCASSLTGGVEKLFFGSGTQLSVL.

This chain connects TRBV29-1 to TRBJ1-1; 7 bases are shared with TRBD1. CDR1 is SQVTM, CDR2 ANQGSEA, per germline. The V and J ends lost 6 bases and 1 base, in that order; junction bases with no gene match: 5. This CDR3 contains 13 residues. The CDR3 sequence is CSVLRQGNTEAFF. The CDR3 coding sequence is TGCAGCGTGCTCCGACAGGGGAACACTGAAGCTTTCTTT.

The chain combines TRBV28 with TRBJ1-4, with TRBD1 matching 8 bases. This CDR3 has 14 amino acids. V trimming: 6 bases; J trimming: 7 bases; junction bases outside the gene matches: 7. In germline, CDR1 is MDHEN, CDR2 SYDVKM. As DNA, the CDR3 is TGTGCCAGCAGCCCGGACAGGGCGGGTGAAAAACTGTTTTTT. Encoded protein: CASSPDRAGEKLFF.

This clone was detected a few times. The chain uses TRBV6-6 and TRBJ1-1, with 8 bases matching TRBD1. CDR3 length equals 14 residues. The germline gives CDR1 MNHNY, CDR2 SVGAGI (reference sequence). The ends lost 6 bases at V and 5 bases at J; junction bases unmatched: 8. CDR3 nucleotides: TGTGCCAGCAGCCGCCCGGGACAGGAGACTGAAGCTTTCTTT. It is translated as CASSRPGQETEAFF.

The chain couples TRBV5-4 to TRBJ1-2, with D unclear. The length of the CDR3 is 16 residues. V dropped 3 bases and J dropped 4 bases, with 19 bases sitting between them. CDR1 is SGHNT, CDR2 YYREEE, per germline (reference sequence). This CDR3 reads CASSSYTVDGLYGYTF. CDR3 bases: TGTGCCAGCAGCTCCTATACCGTCGACGGACTCTATGGCTACACCTTC.

This chain connects TRBV5-1 to TRBJ1-1, with 8 bases that match TRBD1. This CDR3 contains 14 residues. With V trimmed by 0 bases and J by 7 bases, 5 bases remained unmatched. Germline V gene lookup returns CDR1 SGHRS and CDR2 YFSETQ. The CDR3 DNA reads as TGCGCCAGCAGCTTGGTGCAGGGGGCGAGTGAAGCTTTCTTT. This encodes CASSLVQGASEAFF.

Only a few counts were recorded for this clone. The chain recombines TRBV11-3 with TRBJ2-1, with TRBD2 identical over 11 bases. The CDR3 length is 19 residues. CDR1 and CDR2 (germline): SGHNT, YENEEA. The junction had 12 bases not matched to a gene; V was cut back by 5 bases and J by 0 bases. CDR3 residues: CASSHHPGTSGSSYNEQFF. The CDR3 nucleotides read TGTGCCAGCAGCCATCATCCCGGGACTAGCGGTAGCTCCTACAATGAGCAGTTCTTC.

The genes are TRBV7-2 and TRBJ1-4; 8 bases fit TRBD1. The CDR3 runs 14 residues. V lost 5 bases and J lost 6; bases outside the gene matches: 5. The germline V gene has CDR1 SGHTA and CDR2 FQGNSA. Written as DNA, the CDR3 is TGTGCCAGCAGCCCCGGACAGGGTGATGAAAAACTGTTTTTT. This gives the protein CASSPGQGDEKLFF.

The chain carries TRBV28 and TRBJ1-1; 9 bases are shared with TRBD1. The germline V gene has CDR1 MDHEN and CDR2 SYDVKM. Trimming at V came to 3 bases and at J to 2 bases, leaving 4 bases not matched to a gene. The CDR3 runs 15 residues. DNA for the CDR3: TGTGCCAGCAGTTTTGTGGGACAGGGTAACACTGAAGCTTTCTTT. The encoded protein is CASSFVGQGNTEAFF.

V usage is TRBV5-4 and J usage is TRBJ1-2; TRBD1 might be the D (5 bases). Trimming pared 0 bases from V and 4 bases from J, leaving 10 bases between. This CDR3 has 14 residues. Per germline, CDR1 SGHNT and CDR2 YYREEE (reference sequence). CDR3 amino acids: CASSLGRGGYGYTF. CDR3 bases: TGTGCCAGCAGCTTGGGAAGGGGCGGCTATGGCTACACCTTC.

The chain employs TRBV13 and TRBJ2-7; D is undetermined. Looked up from germline, CDR1 is PRHDT and CDR2 is FYEKMQ (reference sequence). The CDR3 runs 14 residues. The germline V and J ends were trimmed by 5 bases and 1 base, with 12 bases remaining between them. This chain's CDR3 is CASSTRQGSYEQYF. Here the CDR3 DNA reads TGTGCCAGCAGCACCCGACAAGGTTCCTACGAGCAGTACTTC.